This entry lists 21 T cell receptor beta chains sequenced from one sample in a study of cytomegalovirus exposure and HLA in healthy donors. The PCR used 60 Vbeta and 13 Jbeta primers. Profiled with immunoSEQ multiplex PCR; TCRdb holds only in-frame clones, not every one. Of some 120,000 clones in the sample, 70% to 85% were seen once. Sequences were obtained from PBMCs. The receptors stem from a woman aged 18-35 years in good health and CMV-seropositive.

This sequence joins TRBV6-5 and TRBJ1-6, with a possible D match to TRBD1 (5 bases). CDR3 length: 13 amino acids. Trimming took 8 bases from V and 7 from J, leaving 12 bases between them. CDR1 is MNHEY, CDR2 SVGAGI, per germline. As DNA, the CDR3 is TGTGCCAGCCGGCGGGACTTCAATTCACCCCTCCACTTT. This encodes CASRRDFNSPLHF.

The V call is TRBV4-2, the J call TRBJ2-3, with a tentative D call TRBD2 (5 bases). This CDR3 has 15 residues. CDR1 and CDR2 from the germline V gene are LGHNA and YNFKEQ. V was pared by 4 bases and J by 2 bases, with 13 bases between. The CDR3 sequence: CASSPIRDDTDTQYF. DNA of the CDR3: TGTGCCAGCAGCCCTATCCGGGATGACACAGATACGCAGTATTTT.

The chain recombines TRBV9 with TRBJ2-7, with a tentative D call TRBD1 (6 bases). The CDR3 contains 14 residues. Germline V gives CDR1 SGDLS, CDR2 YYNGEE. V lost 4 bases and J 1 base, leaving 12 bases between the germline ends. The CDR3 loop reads CASSPTGNSYEQYF. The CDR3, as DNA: TGTGCCAGCAGCCCTACAGGGAATTCCTACGAGCAGTACTTC.

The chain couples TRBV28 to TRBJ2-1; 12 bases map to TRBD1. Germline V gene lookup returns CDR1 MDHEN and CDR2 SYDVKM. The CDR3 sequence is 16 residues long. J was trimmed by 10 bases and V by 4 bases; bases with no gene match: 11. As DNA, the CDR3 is TGTGCCAGCAGTTCCGTCCCGGGACAGGGGGCGGAGGAGCAGTTCTTC. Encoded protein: CASSSVPGQGAEEQFF.

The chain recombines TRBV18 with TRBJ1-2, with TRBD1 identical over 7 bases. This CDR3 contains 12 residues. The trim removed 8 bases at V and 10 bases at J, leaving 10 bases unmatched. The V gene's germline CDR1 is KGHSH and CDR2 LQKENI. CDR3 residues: CASQTGPRDYTF. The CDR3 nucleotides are TGTGCCAGCCAGACAGGGCCCAGGGACTACACCTTC.

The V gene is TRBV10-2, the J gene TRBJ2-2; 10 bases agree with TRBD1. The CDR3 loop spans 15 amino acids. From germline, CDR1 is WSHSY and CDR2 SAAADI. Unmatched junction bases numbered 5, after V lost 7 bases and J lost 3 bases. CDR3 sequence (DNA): TGCGCCAGCAAGGGACAGGGGAAGGACACCGGGGAGCTGTTTTTT. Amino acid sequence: CASKGQGKDTGELFF.

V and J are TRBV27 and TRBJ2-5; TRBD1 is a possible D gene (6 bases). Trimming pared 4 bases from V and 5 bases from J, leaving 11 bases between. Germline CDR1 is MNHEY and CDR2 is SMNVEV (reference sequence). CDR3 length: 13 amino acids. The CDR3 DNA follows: TGTGCCAGCAGTTCGACAGGCCGGGAGACCCAGTACTTC. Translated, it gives CASSSTGRETQYF.

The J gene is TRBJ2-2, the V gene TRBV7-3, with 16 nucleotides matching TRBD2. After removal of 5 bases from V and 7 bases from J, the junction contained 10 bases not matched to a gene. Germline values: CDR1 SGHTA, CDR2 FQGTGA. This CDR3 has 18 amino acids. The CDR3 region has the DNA TGTGCCAGCAGCCAGGGACTAGCGGGGGGGCCGTCGATCGGGGAGCTGTTTTTT. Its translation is CASSQGLAGGPSIGELFF.

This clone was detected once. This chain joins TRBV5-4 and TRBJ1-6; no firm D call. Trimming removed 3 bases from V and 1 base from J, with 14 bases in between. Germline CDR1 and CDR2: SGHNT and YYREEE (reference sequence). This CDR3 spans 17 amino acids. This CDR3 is CASSSGLEGSYNSPLHF. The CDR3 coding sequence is TGTGCCAGCAGCTCCGGGTTGGAGGGATCCTATAATTCACCCCTCCACTTT.

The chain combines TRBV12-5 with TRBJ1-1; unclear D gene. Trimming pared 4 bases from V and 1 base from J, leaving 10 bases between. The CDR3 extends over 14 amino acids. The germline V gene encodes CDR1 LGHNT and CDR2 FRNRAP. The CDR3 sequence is CASGYETPNTEAFF. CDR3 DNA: TGTGCTAGTGGTTACGAGACACCGAACACTGAAGCTTTCTTT.

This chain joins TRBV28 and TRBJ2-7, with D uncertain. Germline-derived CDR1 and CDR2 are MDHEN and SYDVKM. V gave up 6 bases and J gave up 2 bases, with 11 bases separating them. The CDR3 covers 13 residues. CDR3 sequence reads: CASRSHVAYEQYF. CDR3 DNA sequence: TGTGCCAGCAGGAGCCATGTCGCCTACGAGCAGTACTTC.

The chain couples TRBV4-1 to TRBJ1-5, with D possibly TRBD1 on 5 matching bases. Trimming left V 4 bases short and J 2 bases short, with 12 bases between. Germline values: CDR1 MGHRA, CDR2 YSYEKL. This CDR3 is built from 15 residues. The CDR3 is CASSLYGGGNQPQHF. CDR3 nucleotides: TGCGCCAGCAGCCTATATGGGGGGGGCAATCAGCCCCAGCATTTT.

The CDR3, as DNA: TGTGCCAGTAGGTACGCAGGCGATACCTACGAGCAGTACTTC. Residues: CASRYAGDTYEQYF. V gene TRBV19 combines with J gene TRBJ2-7, with D uncertain. Per the germline V gene, CDR1 is LNHDA and CDR2 is SQIVND (reference sequence). V was pared by 6 bases and J by 2 bases, with 14 bases between. This CDR3 has 14 residues.

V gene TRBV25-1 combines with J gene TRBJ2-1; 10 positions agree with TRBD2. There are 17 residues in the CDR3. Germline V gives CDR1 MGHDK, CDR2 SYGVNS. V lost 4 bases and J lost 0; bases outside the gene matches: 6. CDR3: CASSGSGGLASYNEQFF. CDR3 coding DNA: TGTGCCAGCAGTGGTAGCGGGGGGCTTGCCTCCTACAATGAGCAGTTCTTC.

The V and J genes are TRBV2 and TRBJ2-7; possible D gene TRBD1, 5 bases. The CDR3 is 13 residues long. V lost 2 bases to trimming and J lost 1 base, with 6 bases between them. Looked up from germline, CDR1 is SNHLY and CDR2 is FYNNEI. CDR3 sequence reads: CASSEQGSYEQYF. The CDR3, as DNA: TGTGCCAGCAGTGAACAGGGTTCCTACGAGCAGTACTTC.

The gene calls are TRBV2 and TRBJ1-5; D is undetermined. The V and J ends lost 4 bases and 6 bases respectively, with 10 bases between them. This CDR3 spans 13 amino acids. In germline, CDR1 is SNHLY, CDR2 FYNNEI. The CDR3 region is CASSGTGFQPQHF. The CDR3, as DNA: TGTGCCAGCAGTGGAACGGGTTTTCAGCCCCAGCATTTT.

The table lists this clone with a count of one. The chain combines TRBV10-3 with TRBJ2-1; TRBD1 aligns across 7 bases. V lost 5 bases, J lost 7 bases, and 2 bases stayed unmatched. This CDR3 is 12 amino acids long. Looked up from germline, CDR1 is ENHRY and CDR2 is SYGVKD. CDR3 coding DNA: TGTGCCATCAGTTACAGGGGAAATGAGCAGTTCTTC. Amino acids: CAISYRGNEQFF.

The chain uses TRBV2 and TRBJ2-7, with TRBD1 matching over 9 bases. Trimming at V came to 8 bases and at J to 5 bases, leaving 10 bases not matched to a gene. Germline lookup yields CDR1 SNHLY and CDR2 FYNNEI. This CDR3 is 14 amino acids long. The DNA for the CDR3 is TGTGCCAGCTCGGGTGGGACAGGGTTGGACGAGCAGTACTTC. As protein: CASSGGTGLDEQYF.

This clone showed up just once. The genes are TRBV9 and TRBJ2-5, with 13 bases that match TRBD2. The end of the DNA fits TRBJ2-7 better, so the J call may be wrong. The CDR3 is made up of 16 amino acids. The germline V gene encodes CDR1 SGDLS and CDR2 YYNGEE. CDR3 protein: CASSVGTSGAAYEQYF. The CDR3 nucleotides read TGTGCCAGCAGCGTGGGGACTAGCGGGGCGGCCTACGAGCAGTACTTC.

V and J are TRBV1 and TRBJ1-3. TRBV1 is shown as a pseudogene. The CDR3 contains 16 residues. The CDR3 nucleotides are TGCACCAGCAGCCAAGATCTTCGGGACTCTGGAAACACCATATATTTT. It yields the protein CTSSQDLRDSGNTIYF.

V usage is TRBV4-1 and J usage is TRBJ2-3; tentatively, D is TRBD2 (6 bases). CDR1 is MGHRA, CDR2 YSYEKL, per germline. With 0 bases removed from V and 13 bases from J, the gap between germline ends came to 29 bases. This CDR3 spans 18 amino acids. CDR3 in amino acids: CASSQDPGEGIIGIREYF. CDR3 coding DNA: TGCGCCAGCAGCCAAGACCCGGGAGAGGGGATTATTGGGATACGGGAGTATTTT.